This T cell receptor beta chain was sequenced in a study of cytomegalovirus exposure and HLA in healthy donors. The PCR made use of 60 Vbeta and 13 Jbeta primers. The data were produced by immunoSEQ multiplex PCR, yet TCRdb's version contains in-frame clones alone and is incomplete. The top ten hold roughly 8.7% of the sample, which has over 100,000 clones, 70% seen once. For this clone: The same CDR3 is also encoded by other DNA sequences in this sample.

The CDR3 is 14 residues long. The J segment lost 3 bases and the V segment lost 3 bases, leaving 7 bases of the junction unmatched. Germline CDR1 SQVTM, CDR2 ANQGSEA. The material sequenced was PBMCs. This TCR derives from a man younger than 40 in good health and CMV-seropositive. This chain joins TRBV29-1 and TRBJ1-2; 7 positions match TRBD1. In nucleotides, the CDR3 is TGCAGCGTTGAGGTAGGACAGGCCTACTATGGCTACACCTTC. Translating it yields CSVEVGQAYYGYTF.